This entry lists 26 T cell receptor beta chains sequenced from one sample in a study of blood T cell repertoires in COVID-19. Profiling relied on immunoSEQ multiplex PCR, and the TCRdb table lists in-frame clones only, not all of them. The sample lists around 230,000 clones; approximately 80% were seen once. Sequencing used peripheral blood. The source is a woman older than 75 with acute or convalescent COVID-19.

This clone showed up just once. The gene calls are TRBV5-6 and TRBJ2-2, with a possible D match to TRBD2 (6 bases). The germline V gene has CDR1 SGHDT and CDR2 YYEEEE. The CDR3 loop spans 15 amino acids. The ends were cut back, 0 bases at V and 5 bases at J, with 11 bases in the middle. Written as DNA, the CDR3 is TGTGCCAGCAGCTTGGCCGGCGGGGTGACCGGGGAGCTGTTTTTT. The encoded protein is CASSLAGGVTGELFF. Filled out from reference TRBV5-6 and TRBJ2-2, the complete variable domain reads DAGVTQSPTHLIKTRGQQVTLRCSPKSGHDTVSWYQQALGQGPQFIFQYYEEEERQRGNFPDRFSGHQFPNYSSELNVNALLLGDSALYLCASSLAGGVTGELFFGEGSRLTVL.

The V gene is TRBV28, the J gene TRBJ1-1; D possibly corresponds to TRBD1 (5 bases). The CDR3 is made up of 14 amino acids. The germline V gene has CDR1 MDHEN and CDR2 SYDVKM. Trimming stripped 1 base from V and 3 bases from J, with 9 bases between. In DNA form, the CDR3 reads TGTGCCAGCAGTTTATCGGGGGTTTACACTGAAGCTTTCTTT. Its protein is CASSLSGVYTEAFF.

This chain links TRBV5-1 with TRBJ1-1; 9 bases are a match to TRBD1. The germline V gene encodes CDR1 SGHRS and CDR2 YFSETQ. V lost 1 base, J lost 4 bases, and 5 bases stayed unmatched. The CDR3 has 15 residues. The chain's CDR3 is CASSLKGTGSTEAFF. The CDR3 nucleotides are TGCGCCAGCAGCTTGAAGGGGACAGGGAGCACTGAAGCTTTCTTT.

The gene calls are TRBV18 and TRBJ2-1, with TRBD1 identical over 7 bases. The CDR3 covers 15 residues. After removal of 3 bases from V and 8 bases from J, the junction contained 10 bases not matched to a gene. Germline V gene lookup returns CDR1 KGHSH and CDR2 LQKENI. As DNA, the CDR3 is TGTGCCAGCTCACCCGGACAGGCCAACAGGGATGAGCAGTTCTTC. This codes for CASSPGQANRDEQFF.

CDR3 sequence reads: CASSFVRGETQYF. CDR3 bases: TGTGCCAGCAGCTTTGTTAGGGGGGAGACCCAGTACTTC. This sequence joins TRBV5-4 and TRBJ2-5, with D tentatively TRBD1 (6 bases). This CDR3 is built from 13 residues. The germline V gene encodes CDR1 SGHNT and CDR2 YYREEE (reference sequence). V was pared by 2 bases and J by 5 bases, with 10 bases between.

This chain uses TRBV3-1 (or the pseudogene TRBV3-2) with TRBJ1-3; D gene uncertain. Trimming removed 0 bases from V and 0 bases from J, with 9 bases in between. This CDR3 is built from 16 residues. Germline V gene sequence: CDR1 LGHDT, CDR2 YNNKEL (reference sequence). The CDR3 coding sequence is TGTGCCAGCAGCCAAGATGGAGCTATCTCTGGAAACACCATATATTTT. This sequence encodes CASSQDGAISGNTIYF.

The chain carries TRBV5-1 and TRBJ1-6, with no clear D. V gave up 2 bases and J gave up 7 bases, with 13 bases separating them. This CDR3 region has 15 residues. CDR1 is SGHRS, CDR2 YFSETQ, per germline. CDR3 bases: TGCGCCAGCAGCTTCCAAGGAGGCGACAATTCACCCCTCCACTTT. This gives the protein CASSFQGGDNSPLHF.

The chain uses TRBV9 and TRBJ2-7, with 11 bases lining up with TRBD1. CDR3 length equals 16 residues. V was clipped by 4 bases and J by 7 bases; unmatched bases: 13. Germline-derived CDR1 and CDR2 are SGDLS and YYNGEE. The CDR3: CASSPRLGQGVWEQYF. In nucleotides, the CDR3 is TGTGCCAGCAGCCCGAGACTGGGACAGGGGGTTTGGGAGCAGTACTTC.

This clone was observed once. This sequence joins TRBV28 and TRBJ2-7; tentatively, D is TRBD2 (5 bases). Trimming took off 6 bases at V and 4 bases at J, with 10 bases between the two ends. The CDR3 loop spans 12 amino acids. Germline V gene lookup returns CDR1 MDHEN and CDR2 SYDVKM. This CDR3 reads CASRPTGYEQYF. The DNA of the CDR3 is TGTGCCAGCAGACCAACGGGGTACGAGCAGTACTTC.

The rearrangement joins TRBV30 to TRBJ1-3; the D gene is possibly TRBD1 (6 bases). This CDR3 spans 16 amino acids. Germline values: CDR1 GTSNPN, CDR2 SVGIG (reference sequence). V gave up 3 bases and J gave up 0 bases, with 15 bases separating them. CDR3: CAWSVGGPGSGNTIYF. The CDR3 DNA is TGTGCCTGGAGCGTGGGGGGGCCAGGCTCTGGAAACACCATATATTTT.

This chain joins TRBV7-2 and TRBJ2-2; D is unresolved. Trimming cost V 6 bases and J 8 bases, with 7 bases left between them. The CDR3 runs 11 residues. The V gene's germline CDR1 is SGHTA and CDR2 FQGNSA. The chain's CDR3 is CASSRVGELFF. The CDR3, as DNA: TGTGCCAGCAGTCGGGTTGGGGAGCTGTTTTTT. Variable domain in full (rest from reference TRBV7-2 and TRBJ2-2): GAGVSQSPSNKVTEKGKDVELRCDPISGHTALYWYRQSLGQGLEFLIYFQGNSAPDKSGLPSDRFSAERTGGSVSTLTIQRTQQEDSAVYLCASSRVGELFFGEGSRLTVL.

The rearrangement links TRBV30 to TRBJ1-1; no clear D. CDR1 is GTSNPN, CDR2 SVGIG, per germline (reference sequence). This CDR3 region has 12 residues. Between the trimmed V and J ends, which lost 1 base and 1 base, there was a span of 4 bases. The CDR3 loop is CAWSAGNTEAFF. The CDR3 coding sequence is TGTGCCTGGAGTGCGGGGAACACTGAAGCTTTCTTT. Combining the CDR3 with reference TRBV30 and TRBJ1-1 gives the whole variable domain SQTIHQWPATLVQPVGSPLSLECTVEGTSNPNLYWYRQAAGRGLQLLFYSVGIGQISSEVPQNLSASRPQDRQFILSSKKLLLSDSGFYLCAWSAGNTEAFFGQGTRLTVV.

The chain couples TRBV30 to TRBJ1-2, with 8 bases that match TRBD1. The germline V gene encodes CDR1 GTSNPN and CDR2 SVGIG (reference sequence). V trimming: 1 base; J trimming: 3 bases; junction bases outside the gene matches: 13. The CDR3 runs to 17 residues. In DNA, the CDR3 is TGTGCCTGGAGTGCACGGACAGGGTCTTTGGGGTACTATGGCTACACCTTC. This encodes CAWSARTGSLGYYGYTF. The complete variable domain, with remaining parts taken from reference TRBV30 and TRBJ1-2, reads SQTIHQWPATLVQPVGSPLSLECTVEGTSNPNLYWYRQAAGRGLQLLFYSVGIGQISSEVPQNLSASRPQDRQFILSSKKLLLSDSGFYLCAWSARTGSLGYYGYTFGSGTRLTVV.

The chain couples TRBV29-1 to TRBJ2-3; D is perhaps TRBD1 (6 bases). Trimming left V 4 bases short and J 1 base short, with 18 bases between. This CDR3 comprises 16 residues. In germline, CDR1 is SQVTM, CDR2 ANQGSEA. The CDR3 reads CSVGGTPNSGTDTQYF. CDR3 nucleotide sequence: TGCAGCGTTGGGGGGACACCTAATTCTGGCACAGATACGCAGTATTTT.

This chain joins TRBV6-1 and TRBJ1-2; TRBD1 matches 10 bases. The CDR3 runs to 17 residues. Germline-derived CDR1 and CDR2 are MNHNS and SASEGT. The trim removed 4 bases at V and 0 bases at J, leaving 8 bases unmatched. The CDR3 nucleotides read TGTGCCAGCAGTGGGACAGGGGGGCCGTCGACTAACTATGGCTACACCTTC. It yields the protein CASSGTGGPSTNYGYTF.

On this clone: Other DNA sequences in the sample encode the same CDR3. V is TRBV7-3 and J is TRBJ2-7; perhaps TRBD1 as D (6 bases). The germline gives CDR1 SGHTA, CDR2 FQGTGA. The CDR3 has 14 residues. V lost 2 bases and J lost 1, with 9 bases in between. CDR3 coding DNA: TGTGCCAGCAGCTTAGGGGGCGGGTCCTACGAGCAGTACTTC. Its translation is CASSLGGGSYEQYF.

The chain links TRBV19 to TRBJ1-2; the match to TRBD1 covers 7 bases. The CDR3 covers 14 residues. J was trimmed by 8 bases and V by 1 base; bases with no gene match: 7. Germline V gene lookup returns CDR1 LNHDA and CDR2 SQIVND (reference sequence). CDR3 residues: CASSIGRTGNGYTF. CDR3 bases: TGTGCCAGTAGTATAGGAAGGACAGGCAACGGCTACACCTTC.

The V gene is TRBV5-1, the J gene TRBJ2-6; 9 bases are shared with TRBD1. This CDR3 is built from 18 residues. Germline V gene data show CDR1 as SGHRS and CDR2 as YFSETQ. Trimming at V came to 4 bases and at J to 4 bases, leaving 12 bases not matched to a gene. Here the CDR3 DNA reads TGCGCCAGCAGCCGGGAGACAGGGGGTTCGCAAGGGGCCAACGTCCTGACTTTC. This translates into CASSRETGGSQGANVLTF.

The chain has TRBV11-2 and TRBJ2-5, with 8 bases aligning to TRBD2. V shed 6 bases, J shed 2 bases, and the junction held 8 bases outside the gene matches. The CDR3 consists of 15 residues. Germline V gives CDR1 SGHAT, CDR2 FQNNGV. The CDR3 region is CASSPRLANQETQYF. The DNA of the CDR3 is TGTGCCAGCAGTCCGAGACTAGCGAATCAAGAGACCCAGTACTTC.

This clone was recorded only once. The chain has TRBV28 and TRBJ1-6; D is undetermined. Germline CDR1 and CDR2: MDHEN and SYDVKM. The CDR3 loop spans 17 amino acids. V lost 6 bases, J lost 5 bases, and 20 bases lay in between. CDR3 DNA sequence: TGTGCCAGCAGCCGACCAATCTCAGGTTCTAATAATTCACCCCTCCACTTT. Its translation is CASSRPISGSNNSPLHF.

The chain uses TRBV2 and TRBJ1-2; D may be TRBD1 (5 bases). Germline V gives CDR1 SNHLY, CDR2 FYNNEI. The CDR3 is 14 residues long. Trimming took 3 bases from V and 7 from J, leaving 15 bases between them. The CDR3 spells CASSEKRTLLGYTF. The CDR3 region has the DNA TGTGCCAGCAGTGAGAAAAGGACACTTCTTGGCTACACCTTC.

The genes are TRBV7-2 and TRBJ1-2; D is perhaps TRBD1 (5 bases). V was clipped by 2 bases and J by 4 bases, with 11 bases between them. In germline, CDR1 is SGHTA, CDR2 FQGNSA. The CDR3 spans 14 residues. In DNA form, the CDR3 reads TGTGCCAGCAGCTTACAGGGAGGGGCCTATGGCTACACCTTC. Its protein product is CASSLQGGAYGYTF. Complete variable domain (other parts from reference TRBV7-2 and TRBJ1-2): GAGVSQSPSNKVTEKGKDVELRCDPISGHTALYWYRQSLGQGLEFLIYFQGNSAPDKSGLPSDRFSAERTGGSVSTLTIQRTQQEDSAVYLCASSLQGGAYGYTFGSGTRLTVV.

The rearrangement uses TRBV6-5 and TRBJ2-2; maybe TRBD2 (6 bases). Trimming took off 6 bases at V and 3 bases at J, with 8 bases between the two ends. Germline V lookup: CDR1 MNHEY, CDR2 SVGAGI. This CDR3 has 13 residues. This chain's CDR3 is CASSGTDTGELFF. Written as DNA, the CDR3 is TGTGCCAGCAGCGGGACTGACACCGGGGAGCTGTTTTTT.

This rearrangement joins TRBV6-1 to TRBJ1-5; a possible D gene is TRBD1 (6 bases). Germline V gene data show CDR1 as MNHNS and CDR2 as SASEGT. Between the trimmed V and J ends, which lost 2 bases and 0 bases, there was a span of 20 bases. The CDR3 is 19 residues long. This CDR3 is CASSESLRGLRYSNQPQHF. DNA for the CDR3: TGTGCCAGCAGTGAATCACTCAGGGGCCTCCGCTATAGCAATCAGCCCCAGCATTTT.

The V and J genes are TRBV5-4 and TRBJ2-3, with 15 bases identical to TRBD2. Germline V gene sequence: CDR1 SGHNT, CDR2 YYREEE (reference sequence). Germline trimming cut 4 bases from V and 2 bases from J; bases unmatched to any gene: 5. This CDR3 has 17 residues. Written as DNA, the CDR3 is TGTGCCAGCAGCAAGGGACTAGCGGGGGGTCCCACAGATACGCAGTATTTT. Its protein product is CASSKGLAGGPTDTQYF.

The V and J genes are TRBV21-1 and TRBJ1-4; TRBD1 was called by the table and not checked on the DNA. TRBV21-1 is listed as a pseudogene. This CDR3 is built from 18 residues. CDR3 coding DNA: TGTGCCAGCAGCAAGTCGCCCCCGGGACAGGGGCCCAATGAAAAACTGTTTTTT. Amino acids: CASSKSPPGQGPNEKLFF.